This T cell receptor (beta chain) was profiled in a study of T cells after yellow fever vaccination. Study details: Researchers used SMART-Seq v4 Ultra Low Input to prepare fractions that had low cell numbers.

Making TCR cDNA involved 5'RACE template switching, which added UMIs and a universal primer site. Each CDR3 protein gets one entry after TCRdb re-called the 5' RACE reads with MiXCR. The data hold some 300,000 distinct CDR3 sequences, with less than 4.5% observed a single time. This CDR3 is 13 amino acids long. V shed 6 bases and J shed 5 bases, with 13 bases lying between them. Study observations and caveats: Repertoires obtained by FACS sorting could include abundant clonotypes that entered as contaminants from the bulk population. Although the secondary response was weaker, it peaked faster, at day 5 versus 15.

As to this clonotype: No antigen is known for it.

The V call is TRBV12-3 or TRBV12-4, the J call TRBJ1-1, with a possible D match to TRBD1 (6 bases). This specimen was PBMCs, taken on the day of the yellow fever booster vaccination. The receptor was derived from a man in his late teens or twenties who received the YFV17D yellow fever vaccine. The CDR3 DNA reads as TGTGCCAGCAGAGATCAGGGGAGTACTGAAGCTTTCTTT. Translated: CASRDQGSTEAFF.